In its sample, the clone carrying this T cell receptor beta chain was seen many times. The antigen remains unidentified. A quantitative 5'-RACE method, one with molecular barcodes, was used to make TCR beta libraries. TCRdb analysed the 5' RACE reads with MiXCR anew, one entry per CDR3 protein. The repertoire holds 80,000 to 100,000 distinct CDR3 sequences, around 9.4% seen once, with under 6% in the top ten. The data derive from a study of CD8 T cells in ankylosing spondylitis. Points from the study as a whole: Researchers report that disease-linked clones proved CD8+ and relatively rare in peripheral blood. Seemingly characteristic of ankylosing spondylitis blood was a TCR beta motif consisting of eight highly homologous variants.

CDR1 is MNHEY and CDR2 is SVGAGI in the germline V gene. This CDR3 has 12 residues. V was trimmed by 4 bases and J by 3 bases, leaving 6 bases between them. The chain combines TRBV6-5 with TRBJ1-1; the D is unclear. The sequence derives from a male donor with ankylosing spondylitis or in good health (not recorded which). The specimen sequenced was blood, either unsorted or a sorted T cell fraction (not recorded which). The CDR3 region is CASSSLYTEAFF. As DNA, the CDR3 is TGTGCCAGCAGTTCACTATACACTGAAGCTTTCTTT.